This T cell receptor beta chain was sequenced in a study of early T cells in non-severe SARS-CoV-2 infection. Study-wide points: Using VDJdb, the matching emphasized anti-spike CD8 responses while missing private and CD4 specificities.

This clonotype was detected many times. The antigen remains unidentified. Researchers tagged individual cDNA molecules with unique molecular identifiers. One entry per CDR3 protein results from TCRdb running MiXCR on the 5' RACE reads. Here the sample spans some 26,000 distinct CDR3 sequences, 4.4% being singletons. This CDR3 is built from 14 residues. V was shortened by 7 bases and J by 0 bases, with 12 bases between the two germline ends. The TCR was taken from an adult who was a healthcare worker with PCR-confirmed SARS-CoV-2 infection or an uninfected control (not recorded which). The chain is built from TRBV12-3 or TRBV12-4 and TRBJ1-1; possible D gene TRBD1, 6 bases. Sample: whole blood. CDR3: CASTDRTMNTEAFF. The CDR3 DNA reads as TGTGCCAGCACAGACAGGACGATGAACACTGAAGCTTTCTTT.